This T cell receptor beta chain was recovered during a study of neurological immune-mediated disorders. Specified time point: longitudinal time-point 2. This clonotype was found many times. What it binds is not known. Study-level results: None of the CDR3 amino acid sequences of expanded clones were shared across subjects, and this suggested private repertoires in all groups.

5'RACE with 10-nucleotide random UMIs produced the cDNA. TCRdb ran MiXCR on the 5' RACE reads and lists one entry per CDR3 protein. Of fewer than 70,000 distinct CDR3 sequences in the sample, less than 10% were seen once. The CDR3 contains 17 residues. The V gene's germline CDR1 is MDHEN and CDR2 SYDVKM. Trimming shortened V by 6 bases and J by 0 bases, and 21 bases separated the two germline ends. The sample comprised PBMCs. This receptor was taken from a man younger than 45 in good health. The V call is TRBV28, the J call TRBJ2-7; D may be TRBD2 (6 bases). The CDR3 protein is CASRPPPILAHSYEQYF. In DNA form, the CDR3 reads TGTGCCAGCAGGCCGCCCCCCATTCTAGCGCACTCCTACGAGCAGTACTTC.